This T cell receptor (beta chain) was sequenced for a study of blood T cell repertoires in COVID-19. The wider study: Sites across the United States, Italy and Spain contributed samples from acute and convalescent COVID-19.

This clone has only a few counts. Original handling: Estimation of nucleated cell counts relied on the amplification of reference gene primers. Using immunoSEQ multiplex PCR, the repertoire was profiled, and TCRdb retains in-frame clones only, with some absent. That table supplies the V and J calls and clone size; D and trimming were determined from the DNA. Of approximately 60,000 clones listed, around 82% are singletons. V was pared by 4 bases and J by 4 bases, with 4 bases of the junction left unmatched. CDR3 length: 13 amino acids. The V gene's germline CDR1 is SGHRS and CDR2 YFSETQ. The chain recombines TRBV5-1 with TRBJ2-7; TRBD1 aligns across 8 bases. The receptor comes from a woman aged 80 or over with acute or convalescent COVID-19. Specimen: peripheral blood. CDR3 bases: TGCGCCAGCAGCGAGGGGGACAGGTACGAGCAGTACTTC. Translation gives CASSEGDRYEQYF.